A single sample gave rise to the 17 T cell receptor beta chains below, sequenced in a study of blood T cell repertoires in COVID-19. Repertoires were generated with immunoSEQ multiplex PCR, while TCRdb's copy carries only in-frame clones and drops some. Altogether approximately 99,000 clones are present, roughly 88% being singletons, with the ten largest covering 2.4%. The sequencing sample was made of peripheral blood. The receptors originated from a human donor in a cohort sampled during active COVID-19.

The chain couples TRBV19 to TRBJ1-5, with 7 positions matching TRBD1. CDR1 is LNHDA, CDR2 SQIVND, per germline (reference sequence). The V segment lost 3 bases and the J segment 5 bases; nucleotides outside the gene matches: 7. CDR3 length equals 15 residues. The CDR3 DNA is TGTGCCAGTAGTATTGGGACAGCCCTTTATCAGCCCCAGCATTTT. It translates to CASSIGTALYQPQHF.

This clone was counted only a few times. The chain joins TRBV7-9 to TRBJ2-1; 8 bases agree with TRBD2. Looked up from germline, CDR1 is SEHNR and CDR2 is FQNEAQ (reference sequence). Trimming took 5 bases from V and 5 from J; bases not matched to a gene: 5. The length of the CDR3 is 14 residues. The CDR3, as DNA: TGTGCCAGCAGCCTGACTAGCGCCCACAATGAGCAGTTCTTC. Amino acids: CASSLTSAHNEQFF. The full variable domain, rest sourced from reference TRBV7-9 and TRBJ2-1, is DTGVSQNPRHKITKRGQNVTFRCDPISEHNRLYWYRQTLGQGPEFLTYFQNEAQLEKSRLLSDRFSAERPKGSFSTLEIQRTEQGDSAMYLCASSLTSAHNEQFFGPGTRLTVL.

The chain links TRBV4-1 to TRBJ2-7; TRBD1 matches 7 bases. The CDR3 extends over 15 amino acids. V lost 2 bases and J lost 3; bases outside the gene matches: 7. CDR1 and CDR2 (germline): MGHRA, YSYEKL. The DNA for the CDR3 is TGCGCCAGCAGCCAACACAGGGGTGTAATCTACGAGCAGTACTTC. Translated: CASSQHRGVIYEQYF.

The J gene is TRBJ2-3, the V gene TRBV7-2; D is perhaps TRBD2 (5 bases). V was pared by 1 base and J by 4 bases, with 12 bases between. CDR3 length equals 15 residues. Looked up from germline, CDR1 is SGHTA and CDR2 is FQGNSA. The CDR3 spells CASSLVAAAADTQYF. For the CDR3, the DNA is TGTGCCAGCAGCTTAGTGGCAGCGGCGGCAGATACGCAGTATTTT. Looking up the rest from reference TRBV7-2 and TRBJ2-3 gives the full variable domain: GAGVSQSPSNKVTEKGKDVELRCDPISGHTALYWYRQSLGQGLEFLIYFQGNSAPDKSGLPSDRFSAERTGGSVSTLTIQRTQQEDSAVYLCASSLVAAAADTQYFGPGTRLTVL.

In this sample, this clone turned up a few times. V is TRBV7-3 and J is TRBJ2-7; 10 nucleotides agree with TRBD2. The CDR3 runs to 15 residues. CDR1 SGHTA and CDR2 FQGTGA come from the germline V gene. V lost 3 bases, J lost 0 bases, and 2 bases stayed unmatched. CDR3 nucleotide sequence: TGTGCCAGCAGCTTTAGCGGGGGGACCTCCTACGAGCAGTACTTC. Translation gives CASSFSGGTSYEQYF.

The chain employs TRBV6-5 and TRBJ2-1; TRBD2 matches at 11 bases. Germline values: CDR1 MNHEY, CDR2 SVGAGI. The CDR3 loop spans 15 amino acids. V trimming: 6 bases; J trimming: 8 bases; junction bases outside the gene matches: 9. In DNA, the CDR3 is TGTGCCAGCAGCGGGAATAGCGGGGGGGCCGATGAGCAGTTCTTC. Its translation: CASSGNSGGADEQFF.

V and J are TRBV7-8 and TRBJ2-3; 8 nucleotides align to TRBD2. J was trimmed by 3 bases and V by 5 bases; bases with no gene match: 10. The CDR3 is 16 residues long. CDR1 and CDR2 (germline): SGHVS, FQNEAQ. This CDR3 reads CASSPPLSGATDTQYF. The CDR3 coding sequence is TGTGCCAGCAGCCCACCCCTTAGCGGGGCAACAGATACGCAGTATTTT.

The chain recombines TRBV15 with TRBJ2-5, with 8 bases identical to TRBD2. Losses at the gene ends were 3 bases for V and 4 bases for J; bases not matched to a gene: 10. This CDR3 is 16 amino acids long. CDR1 is LNHNV, CDR2 YYDKDF, per germline (reference sequence). CDR3 nucleotides: TGTGCCACCAGCAGGTCAAATAGCGGGGAGGGAGAGACCCAGTACTTC. Translation: CATSRSNSGEGETQYF.

V is TRBV11-2 and J is TRBJ1-5; the match to TRBD1 covers 7 bases. The CDR3 runs 15 residues. Germline V CDR1 and CDR2: SGHAT, FQNNGV. J was trimmed by 1 base and V by 5 bases; bases with no gene match: 5. The CDR3 DNA reads as TGTGCCAGCAGCCTTGACAGGGCAAGCAATCAGCCCCAGCATTTT. This sequence encodes CASSLDRASNQPQHF. Full variable domain (rest looked up from reference TRBV11-2 and TRBJ1-5): EAGVAQSPRYKIIEKRQSVAFWCNPISGHATLYWYQQILGQGPKLLIQFQNNGVVDDSQLPKDRFSAERLKGVDSTLKIQPAKLEDSAVYLCASSLDRASNQPQHFGDGTRLSIL.

The J gene is TRBJ2-3, the V gene TRBV5-4; D possibly corresponds to TRBD1 (5 bases). Trimming removed 4 bases from V and 4 bases from J, with 16 bases in between. Germline V gives CDR1 SGHNT, CDR2 YYREEE (reference sequence). This CDR3 spans 15 amino acids. CDR3 region: CASSPPGFQADTQYF. CDR3 DNA sequence: TGTGCCAGCAGCCCCCCAGGGTTTCAGGCAGATACGCAGTATTTT.

This sequence joins TRBV5-1 and TRBJ2-3; 10 nucleotides match TRBD2. Per the germline V gene, CDR1 is SGHRS and CDR2 is YFSETQ. The CDR3 contains 16 residues. V trimming: 8 bases; J trimming: 0 bases; junction bases outside the gene matches: 9. In DNA form, the CDR3 reads TGCGCCAGGGGGGTACTAGCGGGGCCGAGCACAGATACGCAGTATTTT. It specifies CARGVLAGPSTDTQYF.

The chain uses TRBV4-1 and TRBJ1-6; a possible D gene is TRBD1 (6 bases). This CDR3 region has 14 residues. Germline V gene lookup returns CDR1 MGHRA and CDR2 YSYEKL. The ends were cut back, 8 bases at V and 8 bases at J, with 16 bases in the middle. CDR3 nucleotide sequence: TGCGCCAGCGCGGGGCGGGGGCACGATTCACCCCTCCACTTT. This sequence encodes CASAGRGHDSPLHF.

The chain couples TRBV28 to TRBJ2-7, with TRBD2 identical over 9 bases. Trimming removed 5 bases from V and 2 bases from J; junction bases left unmatched: 7. The CDR3 contains 15 residues. Germline CDR1 and CDR2: MDHEN and SYDVKM. For the CDR3, the DNA is TGTGCCAGCAGTAGCAGCGGGGGGCCTGCCTACGAGCAGTACTTC. Translation: CASSSSGGPAYEQYF.

This sequence joins TRBV7-9 and TRBJ2-1; 12 bases map to TRBD2. CDR3 length: 15 amino acids. The V gene end was trimmed by 5 bases and the J gene end by 9 bases; junction bases not matched to a gene: 8. Germline lookup yields CDR1 SEHNR and CDR2 FQNEAQ (reference sequence). The CDR3 here is CASSLTGTSGSEQFF. The DNA for the CDR3 is TGTGCCAGCAGCCTGACCGGGACTAGCGGGTCTGAGCAGTTCTTC.

The J gene is TRBJ1-3, the V gene TRBV7-2; D remains unclear. From germline, CDR1 is SGHTA and CDR2 FQGNSA. The CDR3 extends over 17 amino acids. Deletions cut 3 bases from V and 0 bases from J, with 15 bases between. The CDR3, as DNA: TGTGCCAGCAGCTTCGGTTCGCAGGTTTCCTCTGGAAACACCATATATTTT. It codes for CASSFGSQVSSGNTIYF.

The chain is built from TRBV6-5 and TRBJ2-1; 10 bases align to TRBD1. With 6 bases clipped from V and 8 bases from J, the junction kept 10 bases outside the gene matches. Germline lookup yields CDR1 MNHEY and CDR2 SVGAGI. The CDR3 has 15 amino acids. CDR3 protein: CASSPRDRGWYEQFF. CDR3 sequence (DNA): TGTGCCAGCAGCCCCAGGGACAGGGGATGGTATGAGCAGTTCTTC.

In this sample, this clone turned up once. V usage is TRBV10-2 and J usage is TRBJ1-1; D remains ambiguous. This CDR3 is 13 amino acids long. CDR1 and CDR2 (germline): WSHSY, SAAADI. Trimming took off 7 bases at V and 2 bases at J, with 11 bases between the two ends. The CDR3 sequence: CASKLTANTEAFF. CDR3 nucleotides: TGCGCCAGCAAACTAACTGCCAACACTGAAGCTTTCTTT.